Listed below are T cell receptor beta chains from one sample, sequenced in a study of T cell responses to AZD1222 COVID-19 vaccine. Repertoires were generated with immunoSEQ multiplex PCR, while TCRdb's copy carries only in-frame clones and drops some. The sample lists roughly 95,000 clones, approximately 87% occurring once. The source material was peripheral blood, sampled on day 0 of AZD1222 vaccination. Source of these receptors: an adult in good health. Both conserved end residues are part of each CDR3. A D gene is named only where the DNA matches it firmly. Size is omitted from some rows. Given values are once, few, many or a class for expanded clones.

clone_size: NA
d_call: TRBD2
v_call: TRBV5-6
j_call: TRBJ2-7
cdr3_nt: TGTGCCAGCAGCTTGGGGGGAGGGTCCTACGAGCAGTACTTC
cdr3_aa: CASSLGGGSYEQYF

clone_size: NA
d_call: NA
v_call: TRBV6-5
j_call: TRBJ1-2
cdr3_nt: TGTGCCAGCAGTCGAACAGCGAACTATGGCTACACCTTC
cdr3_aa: CASSRTANYGYTF

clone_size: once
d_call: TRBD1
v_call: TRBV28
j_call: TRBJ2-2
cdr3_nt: TGTGCCAGCAGTTTGTTGACAGGGTCTAACACCGGGGAGCTGTTTTTT
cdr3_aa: CASSLLTGSNTGELFF

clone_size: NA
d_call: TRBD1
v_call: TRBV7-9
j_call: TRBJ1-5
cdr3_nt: TGTGCCAGCAGCCGGACAGGGGTAAACCAGCCCCAGCATTTT
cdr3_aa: CASSRTGVNQPQHF

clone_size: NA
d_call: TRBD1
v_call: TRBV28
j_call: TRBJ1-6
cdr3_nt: TGTGCCAGCAGACCTCAGGGGGGCAGGTCACCCCTCCACTTT
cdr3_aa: CASRPQGGRSPLHF

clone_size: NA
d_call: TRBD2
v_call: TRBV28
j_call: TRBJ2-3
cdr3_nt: TGTGCCAGCAGTTTATGGACTAGCGGGAGGACAGATACGCAGTATTTT
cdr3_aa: CASSLWTSGRTDTQYF

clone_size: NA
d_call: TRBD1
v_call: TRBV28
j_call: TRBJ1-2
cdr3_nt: TGTGCCAGCAGTGTAATGGACAGGGGGCTCTATGGCTACACCTTC
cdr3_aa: CASSVMDRGLYGYTF

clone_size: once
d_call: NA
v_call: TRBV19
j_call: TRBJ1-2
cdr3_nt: TGTGCCAGTAGGGTGGTTGCGGGCGGTTTTAACTATGGCTACACCTTC
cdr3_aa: CASRVVAGGFNYGYTF

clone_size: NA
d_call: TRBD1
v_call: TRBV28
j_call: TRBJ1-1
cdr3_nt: TGTGCCAGCAGTTTTCCAGGACAGGGGGCGAACACTGAAGCTTTCTTT
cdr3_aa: CASSFPGQGANTEAFF

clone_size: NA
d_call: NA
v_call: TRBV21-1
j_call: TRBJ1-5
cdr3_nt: TGTGCCAGCAGCTCCCCAACAAGGGCCGATAGCAATCAGCCCCAGCATTTT
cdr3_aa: CASSSPTRADSNQPQHF

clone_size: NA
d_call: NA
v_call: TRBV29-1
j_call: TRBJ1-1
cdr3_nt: TGCAGCGTTGAAGGGACTAGACGGGCTGAAGCTTTCTTT
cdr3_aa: CSVEGTRRAEAFF

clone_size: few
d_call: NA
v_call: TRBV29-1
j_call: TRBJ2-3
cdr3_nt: TGCAGCGTTGCGGGAAAGGGGACAGATACGCAGTATTTT
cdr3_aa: CSVAGKGTDTQYF

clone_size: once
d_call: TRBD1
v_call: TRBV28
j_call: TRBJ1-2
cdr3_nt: TGTGCCAGCAGTCACTCCAGGGGGTATGGCTACACCTTC
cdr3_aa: CASSHSRGYGYTF

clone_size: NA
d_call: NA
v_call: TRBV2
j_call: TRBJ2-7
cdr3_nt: TGTGCCAGCAGAGTCGACAGCTACGAGCAGTACTTC
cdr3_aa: CASRVDSYEQYF

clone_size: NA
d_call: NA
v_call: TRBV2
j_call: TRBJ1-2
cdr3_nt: TGTGCCAGTAGTCAAAACTATGGCTACACCTTC
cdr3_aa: CASSQNYGYTF

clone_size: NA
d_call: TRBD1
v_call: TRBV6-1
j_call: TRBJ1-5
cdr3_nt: TGTGCCAGCAGTGAAACGGGACAGATTCACCAGCCCCAGCATTTT
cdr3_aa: CASSETGQIHQPQHF

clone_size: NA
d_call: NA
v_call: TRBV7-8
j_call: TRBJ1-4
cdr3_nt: TGTGCCAGCAGCTCCCGGGCCAGTAATGAAAAACTGTTTTTT
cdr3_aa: CASSSRASNEKLFF

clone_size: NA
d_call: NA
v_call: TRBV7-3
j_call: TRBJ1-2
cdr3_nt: TGTGCCAGCAGCTTAACAGGGGCTAATGGCTACACCTTC
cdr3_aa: CASSLTGANGYTF

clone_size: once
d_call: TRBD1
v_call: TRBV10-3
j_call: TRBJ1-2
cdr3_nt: TGTGCCATCAGTGAAATGGGACAGGGGGTAAATGGCTACACCTTC
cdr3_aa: CAISEMGQGVNGYTF

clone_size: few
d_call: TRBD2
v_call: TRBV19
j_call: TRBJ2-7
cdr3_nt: TGTGCCACCCTCCCAGGGACTAGCGGGAGGGCCCGAGCCTCCTACGAGCAGTACTTC
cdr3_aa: CATLPGTSGRARASYEQYF

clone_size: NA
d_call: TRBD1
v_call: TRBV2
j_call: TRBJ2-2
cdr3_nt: TGTGCCAGCAGTGAAGCGCTTTTTCGTTACCGGGACAGGGGGGTCGGGGAGCTGTTTTTT
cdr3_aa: CASSEALFRYRDRGVGELFF

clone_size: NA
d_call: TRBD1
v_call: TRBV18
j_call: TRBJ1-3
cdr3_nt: TGTGCCAGCTCACCATCGCAGGGGGCTCTCGGAAACACCATATATTTT
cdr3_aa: CASSPSQGALGNTIYF

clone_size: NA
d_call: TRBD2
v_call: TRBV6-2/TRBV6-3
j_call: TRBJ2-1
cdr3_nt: TGTGCCAGCAGCCGCCGGGGGACTAGCTTTTTGGATGAGCAGTTCTTC
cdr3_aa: CASSRRGTSFLDEQFF

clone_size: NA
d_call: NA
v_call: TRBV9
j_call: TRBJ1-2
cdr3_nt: TGTGCCAGCAGCGGGCAGAACTATGGCTACACCTTC
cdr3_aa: CASSGQNYGYTF

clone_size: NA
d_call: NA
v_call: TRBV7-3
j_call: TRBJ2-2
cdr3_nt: TGTGCCAGCAGCTTAATTGGCCGAAGTTATAACACCGGGGAGCTGTTTTTT
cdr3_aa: CASSLIGRSYNTGELFF

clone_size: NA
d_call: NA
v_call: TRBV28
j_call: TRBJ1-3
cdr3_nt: TGTGCCAGCAGTCCTGCCAGGGACGGAAACACCATATATTTT
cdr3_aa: CASSPARDGNTIYF

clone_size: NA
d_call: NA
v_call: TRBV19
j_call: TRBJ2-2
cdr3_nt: TGTGCCAGTAGTATGATTCTGGGGGACACCGGGGAGCTGTTTTTT
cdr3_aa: CASSMILGDTGELFF

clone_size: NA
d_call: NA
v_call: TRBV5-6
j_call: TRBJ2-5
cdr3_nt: TGTGCCAGCAGCGGAGAAAAATTACTCCAAGAGACCCAGTACTTC
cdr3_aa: CASSGEKLLQETQYF

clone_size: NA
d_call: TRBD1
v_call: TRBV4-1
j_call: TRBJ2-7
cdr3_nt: TGCGCCAGCAGCCCAACCACGAGGACAGGGGCCTACGAGCAGTACTTC
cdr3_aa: CASSPTTRTGAYEQYF

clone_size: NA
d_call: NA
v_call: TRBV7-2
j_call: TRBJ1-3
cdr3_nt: TGTGCCAGCAGCTCAACAGGAGCCAACTCTGGAAACACCATATATTTT
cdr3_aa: CASSSTGANSGNTIYF

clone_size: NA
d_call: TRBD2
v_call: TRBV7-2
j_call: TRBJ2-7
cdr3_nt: TGTGCCAGCAGCTTAGGTAGCGGGACTCACTACGAGCAGTACTTC
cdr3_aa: CASSLGSGTHYEQYF

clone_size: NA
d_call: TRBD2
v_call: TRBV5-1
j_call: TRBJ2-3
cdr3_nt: TGCGCCAGCAGCCTTAGCGGGAGAGACACAGATACGCAGTATTTT
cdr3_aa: CASSLSGRDTDTQYF

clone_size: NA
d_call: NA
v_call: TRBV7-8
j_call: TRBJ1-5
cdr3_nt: TGTGCCAGCAGCTTAGCGCTTATAGGACAGAACAATCAGCCCCAGCATTTT
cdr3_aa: CASSLALIGQNNQPQHF

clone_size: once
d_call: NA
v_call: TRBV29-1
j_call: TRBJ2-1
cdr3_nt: TGCAGCGTTGAAGCTGGTACTCGTGGTTACAATGAGCAGTTCTTC
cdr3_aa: CSVEAGTRGYNEQFF

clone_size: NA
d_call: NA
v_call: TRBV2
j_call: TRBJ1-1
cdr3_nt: TGTGCCAGCAGCCCCACCCCGGGACCGGTTTCCGATAATGGGACTGAAGCTTTCTTT
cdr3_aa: CASSPTPGPVSDNGTEAFF

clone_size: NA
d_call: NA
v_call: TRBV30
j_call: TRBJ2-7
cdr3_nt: TGTGCCTGGAGTGTATCCGGGACTGAGTTCGACGAGCAGTACTTC
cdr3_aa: CAWSVSGTEFDEQYF

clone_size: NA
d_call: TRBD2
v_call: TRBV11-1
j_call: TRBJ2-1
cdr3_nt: TGTGCCAGCAGCTTCCGCCGGGGGGGAGGTTACAATGAGCAGTTCTTC
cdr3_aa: CASSFRRGGGYNEQFF